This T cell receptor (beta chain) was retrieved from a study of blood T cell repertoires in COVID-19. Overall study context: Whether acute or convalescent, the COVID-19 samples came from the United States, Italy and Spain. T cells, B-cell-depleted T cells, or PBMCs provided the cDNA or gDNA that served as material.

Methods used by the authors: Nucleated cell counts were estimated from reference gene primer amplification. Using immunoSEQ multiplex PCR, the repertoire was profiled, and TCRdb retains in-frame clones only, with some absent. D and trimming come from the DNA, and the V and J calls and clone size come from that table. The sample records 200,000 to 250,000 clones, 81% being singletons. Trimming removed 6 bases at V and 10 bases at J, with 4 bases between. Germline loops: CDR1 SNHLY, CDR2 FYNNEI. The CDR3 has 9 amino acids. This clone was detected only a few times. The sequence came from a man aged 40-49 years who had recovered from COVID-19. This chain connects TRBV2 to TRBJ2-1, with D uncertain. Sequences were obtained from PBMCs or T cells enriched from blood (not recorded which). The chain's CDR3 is CASSREQFF. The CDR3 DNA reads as TGTGCCAGCAGCCGGGAGCAGTTCTTC.